This T cell receptor (beta chain) was observed in a study of T cells in Graves' hyperthyroidism and ophthalmopathy. The table lists this clonotype with many counts. Amplification yielded TCR beta CDR3 regions, with RNA transcripts as the source. TCR CDR3 regions were first amplified by RT-PCR with HTBI primers. TCRdb re-analysed the multiplex PCR reads in MiXCR, keeping a single row per CDR3 protein. The data show 37,000 or so distinct CDR3 sequences, 52% seen once. Germline CDR1 and CDR2: SNHLY and FYNNEI. The CDR3 runs 15 residues. Deletions cut 3 bases from V and 1 base from J, with 10 bases between.

V usage is TRBV2 and J usage is TRBJ1-5; D is ambiguous. The sequence was collected from a middle-aged man with Graves' ophthalmopathy. Sequenced sample: blood. The CDR3 spells CASSDPGLSNQPQHF. The CDR3 bases are TGTGCCAGCAGTGATCCGGGTTTGAGCAATCAGCCCCAGCATTTT.